This entry lists 11 T cell receptor beta chains sequenced from one sample in a study of cytomegalovirus exposure and HLA in healthy donors. PCR amplification relied on 60 Vbeta primers (plus 13 Jbeta primers). Some clones are missing from TCRdb's copy, which holds only in-frame ones; the method was immunoSEQ multiplex PCR. This sample's table has around 150,000 clones. Sequencing input: PBMCs. These TCRs come from a man aged 40-49 years in good health and CMV-seronegative.

This rearrangement joins TRBV7-2 to TRBJ2-7, with TRBD2 matching over 11 bases. Germline loops: CDR1 SGHTA, CDR2 FQGNSA. The length of the CDR3 is 16 residues. J gave up 0 bases and V 7 bases, and 8 bases lay outside the gene matches. CDR3 region: CASTMTSGASSYEQYF. The DNA for the CDR3 is TGTGCCAGCACCATGACTAGCGGGGCGAGCTCCTACGAGCAGTACTTC.

The rearrangement links TRBV4-3 to TRBJ2-7; D is undetermined. The CDR3 length is 17 residues. Germline CDR1 LGHNA, CDR2 YSLEER. With 0 bases removed from V and 2 bases from J, the gap between germline ends came to 17 bases. This chain's CDR3 is CASSQDKSGSPTYEQYF. The CDR3 region has the DNA TGCGCCAGCAGCCAAGATAAGTCAGGCAGTCCCACCTACGAGCAGTACTTC.

The chain carries TRBV7-2 and TRBJ2-7, with 9 bases matching TRBD2. Germline V gene data show CDR1 as SGHTA and CDR2 as FQGNSA. CDR3 length equals 14 residues. Losses at the gene ends were 7 bases for V and 1 base for J; bases not matched to a gene: 5. CDR3 residues: CASTWLAGSYEQYF. The CDR3 DNA is TGTGCCAGCACCTGGCTAGCGGGGTCCTACGAGCAGTACTTC.

The chain recombines TRBV20-1 with TRBJ2-5, with D uncertain. Trimming stripped 1 base from V and 5 bases from J, with 5 bases between. CDR3 length: 11 amino acids. Germline CDR1 is DFQATT and CDR2 is SNEGSKA (reference sequence). CDR3 sequence reads: CSARGGETQYF. The CDR3, as DNA: TGCAGTGCTAGAGGAGGCGAGACCCAGTACTTC.

The chain is built from TRBV29-1 and TRBJ1-4; the D gene is possibly TRBD1 (5 bases). The CDR3 covers 13 residues. The germline gives CDR1 SQVTM, CDR2 ANQGSEA. V lost 7 bases, J lost 7 bases, and 16 bases lay in between. The CDR3 sequence is CSASGGGSEKLFF. The CDR3 DNA reads TGCAGCGCTTCGGGGGGAGGAAGTGAAAAACTGTTTTTT.

The V and J genes are TRBV18 and TRBJ1-1; 8 bases match TRBD1. V was clipped by 7 bases and J by 4 bases; unmatched bases: 8. The germline gives CDR1 KGHSH, CDR2 LQKENI. The CDR3 consists of 14 residues. The chain's CDR3 is CASFSQGAITEAFF. For the CDR3, the DNA is TGTGCCAGCTTTTCGCAGGGGGCCATCACTGAAGCTTTCTTT.

The chain recombines TRBV7-2 with TRBJ1-1; TRBD1 aligns across 7 bases. With V trimmed by 5 bases and J by 6 bases, 9 bases remained unmatched. CDR3 size: 14 residues. The germline CDR1 and CDR2 sequences are SGHTA and FQGNSA. The CDR3 protein is CASSTQGSGAEAFF. The CDR3 nucleotides are TGTGCCAGCAGCACACAGGGGTCCGGTGCTGAAGCTTTCTTT.

The J gene is TRBJ2-2, the V gene TRBV11-2; no clear D. The germline V and J ends were trimmed by 2 bases and 6 bases, with 4 bases remaining between them. The CDR3 extends over 12 amino acids. The germline CDR1 and CDR2 sequences are SGHAT and FQNNGV. The CDR3 loop is CASSLLPGELFF. The CDR3 nucleotides read TGTGCCAGCAGCTTACTCCCCGGGGAGCTGTTTTTT.

The rearrangement uses TRBV11-2 and TRBJ1-5, with 7 bases aligning to TRBD1. The length of the CDR3 is 16 residues. V was pared by 5 bases and J by 3 bases, with 10 bases of the junction left unmatched. Germline CDR1 is SGHAT and CDR2 is FQNNGV. The CDR3, as DNA: TGTGCCAGCAGCCCACGGACAGGACGCGACAATCAGCCCCAGCATTTT. This encodes CASSPRTGRDNQPQHF.

The V gene is TRBV4-3, the J gene TRBJ1-4; 7 bases are a match to TRBD1. After removal of 1 base from V and 4 bases from J, the junction contained 3 bases not matched to a gene. CDR1 LGHNA and CDR2 YSLEER come from the germline V gene. The CDR3 sequence is 15 residues long. The CDR3 coding sequence is TGCGCCAGCAGCCAAGGAGACAGGGATAATGAAAAACTGTTTTTT. This codes for CASSQGDRDNEKLFF.

The chain combines TRBV7-9 with TRBJ1-5, with unresolved D. The CDR3 extends over 14 amino acids. Germline CDR1 is SEHNR and CDR2 is FQNEAQ (reference sequence). Deletions cut 3 bases from V and 7 bases from J, with 13 bases between. The DNA of the CDR3 is TGTGCCAGCAGCTTTACGTTCGAGGAACAGCCCCAGCATTTT. Translated, it gives CASSFTFEEQPQHF.